This record concerns one T cell receptor beta chain sequence. This entry is derived from a study of T cell changes during pregnancy in multiple sclerosis. The CDR3 extends over 15 amino acids. Germline CDR1 and CDR2: SGHRS and YFSETQ. Trimming removed 2 bases from V and 2 bases from J; junction bases left unmatched: 2. Clones were read by immunoSEQ multiplex PCR, and TCRdb kept only the in-frame ones, dropping some. This table holds roughly 48,000 clones, around 92% found once. The V call is TRBV5-1, the J call TRBJ2-1; 9 bases are shared with TRBD2. The receptor comes from a female donor in good health, enrolled as a control in a pregnancy study. Sample: CD4+ T cells from peripheral blood mononuclear cells, taken in the second trimester of pregnancy. The CDR3 sequence: CASSFSGSPYNEQFF. The CDR3 nucleotides are TGCGCCAGCAGCTTTAGCGGGAGCCCCTACAATGAGCAGTTCTTC.